These 17 T cell receptor beta chains were sequenced from one sample in a study of blood T cell repertoires in COVID-19. Method: immunoSEQ multiplex PCR; TCRdb's copy keeps in-frame clones and lacks some. This table holds more than 90,000 clones, approximately 78% found once. Sequences were obtained from peripheral blood. All receptors come from a man aged 65 to 85 with acute or convalescent COVID-19.

The V gene is TRBV9, the J gene TRBJ1-1; the D gene is possibly TRBD1 (5 bases). V was clipped by 0 bases and J by 7 bases, with 16 bases between them. Per the germline V gene, CDR1 is SGDLS and CDR2 is YYNGEE. CDR3 length equals 15 residues. The CDR3, as DNA: TGTGCCAGCAGCGTAGTCGGGGCGGGGGTGATTGAAGCTTTCTTT. It yields the protein CASSVVGAGVIEAFF.

This sequence joins TRBV30 and TRBJ1-3; D is undetermined. The CDR3 covers 14 residues. CDR1 and CDR2 (germline): GTSNPN, SVGIG (reference sequence). Deletions cut 3 bases from V and 0 bases from J, with 9 bases between. CDR3: CAWRSGYSGNTIYF. The CDR3 DNA reads as TGTGCCTGGAGATCGGGTTACTCTGGAAACACCATATATTTT.

The CDR3 sequence is CASSASSGQTYEQYF. Here the CDR3 DNA reads TGTGCCAGCAGCGCCTCTTCGGGACAGACCTACGAGCAGTACTTC. V gene TRBV9 combines with J gene TRBJ2-7, with TRBD1 matching 7 bases. This CDR3 is 15 amino acids long. The germline CDR1 and CDR2 sequences are SGDLS and YYNGEE. V was pared by 3 bases and J by 2 bases, with 8 bases of the junction left unmatched.

There are a few counts of this clone. The CDR3 loop is CASSYGQGDYYEQYF. In nucleotides, the CDR3 is TGTGCCAGTAGTTATGGACAGGGCGATTACTACGAGCAGTACTTC. The V call is TRBV19, the J call TRBJ2-7; TRBD1 matches at 8 bases. V shed 5 bases and J 3 bases; nucleotides not matched to a gene: 9. CDR3 length: 15 amino acids. The germline V gene has CDR1 LNHDA and CDR2 SQIVND (reference sequence). The full variable domain, completed using reference TRBV19 and TRBJ2-7, is DGGITQSPKYLFRKEGQNVTLSCEQNLNHDAMYWYRQDPGQGLRLIYYSQIVNDFQKGDIAEGYSVSREKKESFPLTVTSAQKNPTAFYLCASSYGQGDYYEQYFGPGTRLTVT.

The J gene is TRBJ2-1, the V gene TRBV28; TRBD2 aligns across 8 bases. Germline-derived CDR1 and CDR2 are MDHEN and SYDVKM. Trimming cost V 7 bases and J 6 bases; bases outside gene matches: 14. This CDR3 has 16 amino acids. Written as DNA, the CDR3 is TGTGCCAGCACCAAAGGACGATCCGGGAGGGCCAATGAGCAGTTCTTC. This codes for CASTKGRSGRANEQFF.

The chain joins TRBV2 to TRBJ1-1; D gene unclear. Germline V CDR1 and CDR2: SNHLY, FYNNEI. Trimming removed 8 bases at V and 0 bases at J, with 13 bases between. This CDR3 spans 14 amino acids. The CDR3 region has the DNA TGTGCCAGCTACCAAAGAGGGATGAACACTGAAGCTTTCTTT. Translation gives CASYQRGMNTEAFF.

This clone occurred a few times. V usage is TRBV4-1 and J usage is TRBJ2-7, with TRBD2 identical over 7 bases. The CDR3 length is 15 residues. Losses at the gene ends were 0 bases for V and 1 base for J; bases not matched to a gene: 3. Germline CDR1 MGHRA, CDR2 YSYEKL. CDR3 protein: CASSQEAAGSYEQYF. The CDR3 region has the DNA TGCGCCAGCAGCCAAGAAGCAGCGGGGTCCTACGAGCAGTACTTC.

This clone occurred many times. The chain carries TRBV9 and TRBJ1-4; 7 bases map to TRBD1. The germline CDR1 and CDR2 sequences are SGDLS and YYNGEE. The CDR3 sequence is 17 residues long. Losses at the gene ends were 0 bases for V and 3 bases for J; bases not matched to a gene: 8. The DNA of the CDR3 is TGTGCCAGCAGCGTAGGGGACAGCTCCAGAGCTAATGAAAAACTGTTTTTT. This codes for CASSVGDSSRANEKLFF.

The chain carries TRBV30 and TRBJ2-7; D is perhaps TRBD1 (5 bases). Deletions cut 6 bases from V and 3 bases from J, with 18 bases between. The CDR3 has 14 residues. The germline gives CDR1 GTSNPN, CDR2 SVGIG (reference sequence). Here the CDR3 DNA reads TGTGCCTGCCGCCCACAGGAGATTCACTACGAGCAGTACTTC. Protein sequence: CACRPQEIHYEQYF.

This clone was detected once. V usage is TRBV28 and J usage is TRBJ1-1; D call uncertain. Trimming removed 4 bases from V and 4 bases from J, with 13 bases in between. CDR3 length: 14 residues. In germline, CDR1 is MDHEN, CDR2 SYDVKM. This CDR3 is CASSSIRMGTEAFF. CDR3 nucleotides: TGTGCCAGCAGTTCCATCAGGATGGGCACTGAAGCTTTCTTT. Complete variable domain (other parts from reference TRBV28 and TRBJ1-1): DVKVTQSSRYLVKRTGEKVFLECVQDMDHENMFWYRQDPGLGLRLIYFSYDVKMKEKGDIPEGYSVSREKKERFSLILESASTNQTSMYLCASSSIRMGTEAFFGQGTRLTVV.

This clone has a single count. The gene calls are TRBV13 and TRBJ2-1; perhaps TRBD1 as D (7 bases). V lost 3 bases, J lost 6 bases, and 18 bases lay in between. The germline CDR1 and CDR2 sequences are PRHDT and FYEKMQ (reference sequence). The length of the CDR3 is 16 residues. The CDR3 is CASSFETGTLGNEQFF. CDR3 in DNA: TGTGCCAGCAGCTTCGAGACAGGGACTCTCGGCAATGAGCAGTTCTTC. Combining the CDR3 with reference TRBV13 and TRBJ2-1 gives the whole variable domain AAGVIQSPRHLIKEKRETATLKCYPIPRHDTVYWYQQGPGQDPQFLISFYEKMQSDKGSIPDRFSAQQFSDYHSELNMSSLELGDSALYFCASSFETGTLGNEQFFGPGTRLTVL.

The J gene is TRBJ2-3, the V gene TRBV6-5; TRBD2 matches 8 bases. Germline V gene lookup returns CDR1 MNHEY and CDR2 SVGAGI. This CDR3 is built from 14 residues. Losses at the gene ends were 6 bases for V and 1 base for J; bases not matched to a gene: 3. Here the CDR3 reads CASSETSGTDTQYF. The CDR3 DNA sequence: TGTGCCAGCAGCGAGACTAGCGGCACAGATACGCAGTATTTT.

This chain links TRBV27 with TRBJ2-2; 9 bases map to TRBD2. Trimming cost V 3 bases and J 5 bases; bases outside gene matches: 4. Germline CDR1 MNHEY, CDR2 SMNVEV (reference sequence). The CDR3 runs 15 residues. The CDR3 nucleotides read TGTGCCAGCAGTTTCTTGACTAGCGGAACCGGGGAGCTGTTTTTT. Its protein product is CASSFLTSGTGELFF.

The V and J genes are TRBV5-1 and TRBJ2-7; 9 nucleotides line up with TRBD1. Looked up from germline, CDR1 is SGHRS and CDR2 is YFSETQ. This CDR3 comprises 14 residues. V was pared by 4 bases and J by 7 bases, with 9 bases of the junction left unmatched. CDR3 coding DNA: TGCGCCAGCAGCACGGGACAGGGATCGGAAGAGCAGTACTTC. Residues: CASSTGQGSEEQYF.

This sequence joins TRBV28 and TRBJ2-2; TRBD2 agrees at 14 bases. Germline CDR1 is MDHEN and CDR2 is SYDVKM. The length of the CDR3 is 14 residues. V trimming: 7 bases; J trimming: 8 bases; junction bases outside the gene matches: 3. The CDR3 DNA is TGTGCCAGCATGGGGACTAGCGGGAGAGGGGAGCTGTTTTTT. Protein: CASMGTSGRGELFF. The variable domain in full, completed from reference TRBV28 and TRBJ2-2, reads DVKVTQSSRYLVKRTGEKVFLECVQDMDHENMFWYRQDPGLGLRLIYFSYDVKMKEKGDIPEGYSVSREKKERFSLILESASTNQTSMYLCASMGTSGRGELFFGEGSRLTVL.

The V gene is TRBV5-4, the J gene TRBJ1-1, with a weak D call TRBD1 (5 bases). The CDR3 sequence is 11 residues long. Germline V gene data show CDR1 as SGHNT and CDR2 as YYREEE (reference sequence). DNA of the CDR3: TGTGCGTGGGGGGGGAACACTGAAGCTTTCTTT. As protein: CAWGGNTEAFF.

This clone showed up just once. V is TRBV7-8 and J is TRBJ2-3; weak D call: TRBD2 (6 bases). V was trimmed by 8 bases and J by 3 bases, leaving 6 bases between them. Germline V gene lookup returns CDR1 SGHVS and CDR2 FQNEAQ. The CDR3 is made up of 11 amino acids. The DNA of the CDR3 is TGTGCCAGCGGGACTACAGATACGCAGTATTTT. It codes for CASGTTDTQYF.